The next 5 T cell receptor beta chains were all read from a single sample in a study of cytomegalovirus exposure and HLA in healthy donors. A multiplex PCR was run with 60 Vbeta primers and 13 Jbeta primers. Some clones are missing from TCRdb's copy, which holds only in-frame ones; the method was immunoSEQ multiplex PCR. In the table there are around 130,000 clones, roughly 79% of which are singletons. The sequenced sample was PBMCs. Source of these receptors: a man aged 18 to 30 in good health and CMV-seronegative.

CDR3 protein: CASSLVRSQETQYF. CDR3 sequence (DNA): TGTGCCAGCAGCTTGGTACGGTCCCAAGAGACCCAGTACTTC. The gene calls are TRBV5-6 and TRBJ2-5; D is unclear. The CDR3 runs 14 residues. Germline lookup yields CDR1 SGHDT and CDR2 YYEEEE. V dropped 0 bases and J dropped 1 base, with 7 bases sitting between them.

The CDR3, as DNA: TGTGCCAGTAGTAAGGGACAGGGTAGGGGTGAGCAGTACTTC. Encoded protein: CASSKGQGRGEQYF. The chain joins TRBV19 to TRBJ2-7; the match to TRBD1 covers 9 bases. The CDR3 spans 14 residues. J gave up 7 bases and V 4 bases, and 8 bases lay outside the gene matches. Per the germline V gene, CDR1 is LNHDA and CDR2 is SQIVND (reference sequence).

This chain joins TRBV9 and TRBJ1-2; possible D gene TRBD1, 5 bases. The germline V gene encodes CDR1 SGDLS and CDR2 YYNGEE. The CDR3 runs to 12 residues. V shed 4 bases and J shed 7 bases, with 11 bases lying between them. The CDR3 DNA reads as TGTGCCAGCAGCCCTCGGCAGGGTGGCTACACCTTC. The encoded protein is CASSPRQGGYTF.

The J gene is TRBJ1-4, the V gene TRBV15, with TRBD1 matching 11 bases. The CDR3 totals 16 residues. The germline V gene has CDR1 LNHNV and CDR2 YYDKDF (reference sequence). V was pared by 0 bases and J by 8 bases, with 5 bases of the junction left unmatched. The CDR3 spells CATSRDRGQGGEKLFF. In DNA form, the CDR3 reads TGTGCCACCAGCAGAGATAGGGGACAGGGGGGGGAAAAACTGTTTTTT.

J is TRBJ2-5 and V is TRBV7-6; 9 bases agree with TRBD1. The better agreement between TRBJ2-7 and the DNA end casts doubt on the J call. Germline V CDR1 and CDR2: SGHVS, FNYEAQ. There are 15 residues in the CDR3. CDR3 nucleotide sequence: TGTGCCAGCAGCCTCGGGACAGGGAATGTGTACGAGCAGTACTTC. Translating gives CASSLGTGNVYEQYF.